This T cell receptor (beta chain) was recorded in a study of Ad26.COV2.S vaccination and SARS-CoV-2 variants. Turning to the study itself: Donor had been placed in the Ad26.COV2.S arm of the COV1001 trial. By the intramuscular route, Ad26.COV2.S was given once, or twice 56 days apart. Whole-study results and caveats: Total T cell responses may have been underestimated by the TCR breadth and depth analyses. Once vaccination had occurred, spike-specific CD8+ and CD4+ T cell responses reportedly showed substantial breadth.

Using immunoSEQ multiplex PCR, the repertoire was profiled, and TCRdb retains in-frame clones only, with some absent. The sample has 350,000 to 450,000 clones, approximately 89% seen once; the top ten hold 1.5% to 2%. This CDR3 contains 14 residues. Trimming removed 6 bases at V and 0 bases at J, with 11 bases between. CDR1 and CDR2 (germline): MDHEN, SYDVKM. The sample's treatment: roughly 18 received Ad26.COV2.S at low or high dose, single or two shots; several received placebo; per-sample allocation not given. Each sample was drawn 63 days after the first injection (of vaccine or placebo). For this clone: The antigen is undetermined.

The chain combines TRBV28 with TRBJ2-5; TRBD1 is a possible D gene (6 bases). This TCR came from a person aged 18 to 65 who received the Ad26.COV2.S COVID-19 vaccine or a placebo. Sequences were derived from peripheral blood, sampled in a trial of Ad26.COV2.S vaccine versus placebo. The CDR3 DNA follows: TGTGCCAGCAGGCCAAGGGGGTACCAAGAGACCCAGTACTTC. This gives the protein CASRPRGYQETQYF.